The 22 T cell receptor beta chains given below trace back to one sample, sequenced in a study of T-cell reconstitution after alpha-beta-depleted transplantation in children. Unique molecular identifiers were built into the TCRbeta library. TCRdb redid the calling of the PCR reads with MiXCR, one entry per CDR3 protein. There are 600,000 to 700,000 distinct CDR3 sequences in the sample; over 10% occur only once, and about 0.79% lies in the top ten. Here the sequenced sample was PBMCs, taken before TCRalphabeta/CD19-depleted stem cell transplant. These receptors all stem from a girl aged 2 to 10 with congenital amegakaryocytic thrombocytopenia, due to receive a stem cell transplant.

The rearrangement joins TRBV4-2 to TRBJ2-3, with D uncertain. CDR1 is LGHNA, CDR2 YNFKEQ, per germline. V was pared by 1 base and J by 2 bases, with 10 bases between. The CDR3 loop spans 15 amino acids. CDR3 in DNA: TGTGCCAGCAGCCAAGTGATGTCGACCACAGATACGCAGTATTTT. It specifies CASSQVMSTTDTQYF.

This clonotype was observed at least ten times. This chain's CDR3 is CASSRLEWDTEKLFF. The CDR3 coding sequence is TGTGCCAGCAGCCGCCTCGAATGGGATACTGAAAAACTGTTTTTT. The V call is TRBV7-8, the J call TRBJ1-4, with no clear D. The CDR3 has 15 residues. CDR1 is SGHVS and CDR2 is FQNEAQ in the germline V gene. Trimming pared 5 bases from V and 7 bases from J, leaving 17 bases between.

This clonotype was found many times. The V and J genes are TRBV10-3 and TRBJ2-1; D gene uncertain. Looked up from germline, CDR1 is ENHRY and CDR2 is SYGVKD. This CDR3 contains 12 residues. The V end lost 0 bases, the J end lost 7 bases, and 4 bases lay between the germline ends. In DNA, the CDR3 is TGTGCCATCAGTGAGTCTAGAAATGAGCAGTTCTTC. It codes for CAISESRNEQFF.

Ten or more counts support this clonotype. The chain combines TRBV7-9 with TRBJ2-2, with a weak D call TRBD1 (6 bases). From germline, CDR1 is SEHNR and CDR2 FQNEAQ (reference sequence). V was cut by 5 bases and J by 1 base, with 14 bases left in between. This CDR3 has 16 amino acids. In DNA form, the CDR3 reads TGTGCCAGCAGCCATTACAGGGATCTGAACACCGGGGAGCTGTTTTTT. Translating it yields CASSHYRDLNTGELFF.

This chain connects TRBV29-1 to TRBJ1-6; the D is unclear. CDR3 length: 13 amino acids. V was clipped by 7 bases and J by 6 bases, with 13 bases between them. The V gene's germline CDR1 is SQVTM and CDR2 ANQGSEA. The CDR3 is CSGKTGLNSPLHF. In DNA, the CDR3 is TGCAGCGGAAAAACTGGACTTAATTCACCCCTCCACTTT.

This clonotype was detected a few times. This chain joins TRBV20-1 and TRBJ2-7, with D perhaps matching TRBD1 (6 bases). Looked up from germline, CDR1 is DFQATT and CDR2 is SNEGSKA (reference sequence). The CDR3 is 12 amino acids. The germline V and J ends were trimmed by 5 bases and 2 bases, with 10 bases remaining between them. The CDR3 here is CSAADRTYEQYF. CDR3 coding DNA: TGCAGTGCTGCTGACAGGACCTACGAGCAGTACTTC.

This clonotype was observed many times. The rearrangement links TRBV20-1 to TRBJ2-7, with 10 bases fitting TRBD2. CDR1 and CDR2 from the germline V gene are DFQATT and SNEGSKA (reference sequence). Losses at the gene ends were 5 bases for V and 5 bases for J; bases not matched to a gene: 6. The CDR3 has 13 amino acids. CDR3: CSASSGSTDEQYF. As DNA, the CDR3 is TGCAGTGCTTCTAGCGGGAGTACGGACGAGCAGTACTTC.

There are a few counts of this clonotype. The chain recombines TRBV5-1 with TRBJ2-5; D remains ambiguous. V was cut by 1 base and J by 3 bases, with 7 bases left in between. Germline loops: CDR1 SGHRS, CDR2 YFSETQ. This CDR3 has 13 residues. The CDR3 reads CASSLWSKETQYF. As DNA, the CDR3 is TGCGCCAGCAGCTTGTGGTCGAAAGAGACCCAGTACTTC.

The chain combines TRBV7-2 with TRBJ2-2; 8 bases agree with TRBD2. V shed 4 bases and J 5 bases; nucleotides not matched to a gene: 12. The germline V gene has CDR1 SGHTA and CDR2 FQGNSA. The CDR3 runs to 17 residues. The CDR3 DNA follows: TGTGCCAGCAGCTCCAACCCGGGACTAGTCTTTACCGGGGAGCTGTTTTTT. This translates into CASSSNPGLVFTGELFF.

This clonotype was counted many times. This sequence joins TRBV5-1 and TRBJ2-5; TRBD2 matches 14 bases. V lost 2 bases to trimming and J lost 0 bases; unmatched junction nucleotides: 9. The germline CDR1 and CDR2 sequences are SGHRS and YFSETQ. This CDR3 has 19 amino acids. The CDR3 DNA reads TGCGCCAGCAGCTTTGATTTGACTAGCGGGAGGGGGTACCAAGAGACCCAGTACTTC. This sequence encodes CASSFDLTSGRGYQETQYF.

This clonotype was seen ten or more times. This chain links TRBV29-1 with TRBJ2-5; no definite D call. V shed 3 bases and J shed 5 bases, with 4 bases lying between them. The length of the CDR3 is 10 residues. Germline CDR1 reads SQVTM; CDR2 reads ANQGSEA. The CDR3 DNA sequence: TGCAGCGTTGACCGTGAGACCCAGTACTTC. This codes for CSVDRETQYF.

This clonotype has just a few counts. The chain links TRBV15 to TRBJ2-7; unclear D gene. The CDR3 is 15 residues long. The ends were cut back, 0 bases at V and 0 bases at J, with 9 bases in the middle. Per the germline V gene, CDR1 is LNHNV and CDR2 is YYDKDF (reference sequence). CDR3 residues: CATSRDRVGSYEQYF. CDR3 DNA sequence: TGTGCCACCAGCAGAGATCGGGTGGGCTCCTACGAGCAGTACTTC.

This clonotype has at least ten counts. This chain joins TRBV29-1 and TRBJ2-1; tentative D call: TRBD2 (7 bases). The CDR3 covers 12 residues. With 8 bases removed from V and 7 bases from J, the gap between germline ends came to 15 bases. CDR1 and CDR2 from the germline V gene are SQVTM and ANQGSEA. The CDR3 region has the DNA TGCAGCTGGGAGGGGGTAGGAAATGAGCAGTTCTTC. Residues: CSWEGVGNEQFF.

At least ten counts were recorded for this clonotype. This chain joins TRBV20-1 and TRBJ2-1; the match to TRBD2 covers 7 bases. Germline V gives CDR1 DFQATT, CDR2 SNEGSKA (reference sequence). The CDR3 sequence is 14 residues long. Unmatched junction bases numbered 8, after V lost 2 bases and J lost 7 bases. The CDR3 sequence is CSARRLAEENEQFF. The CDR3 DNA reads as TGCAGTGCTAGACGGCTAGCGGAGGAGAATGAGCAGTTCTTC.

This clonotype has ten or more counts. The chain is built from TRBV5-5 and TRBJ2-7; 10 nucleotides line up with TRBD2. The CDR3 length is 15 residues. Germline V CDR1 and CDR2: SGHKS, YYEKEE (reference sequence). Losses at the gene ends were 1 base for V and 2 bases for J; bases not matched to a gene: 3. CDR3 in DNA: TGTGCCAGCAGCTTGCGGACTAGCGGCCCCTACGAGCAGTACTTC. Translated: CASSLRTSGPYEQYF. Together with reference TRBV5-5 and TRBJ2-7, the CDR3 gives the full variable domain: DAGVTQSPTHLIKTRGQQVTLRCSPISGHKSVSWYQQVLGQGPQFIFQYYEKEERGRGNFPDRFSARQFPNYSSELNVNALLLGDSALYLCASSLRTSGPYEQYFGPGTRLTVT.

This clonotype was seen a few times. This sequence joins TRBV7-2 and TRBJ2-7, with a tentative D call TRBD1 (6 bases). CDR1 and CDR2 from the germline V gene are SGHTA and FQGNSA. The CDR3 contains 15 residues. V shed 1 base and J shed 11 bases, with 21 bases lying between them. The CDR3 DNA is TGTGCCAGCAGCTTAGGTTTGGGGGCTCGCCCTTCGGAGTACTTC. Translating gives CASSLGLGARPSEYF.

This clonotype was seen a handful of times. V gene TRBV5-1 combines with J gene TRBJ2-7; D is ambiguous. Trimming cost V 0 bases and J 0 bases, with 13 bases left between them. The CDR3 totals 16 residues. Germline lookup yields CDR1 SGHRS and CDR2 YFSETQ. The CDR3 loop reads CASSLARGSSSYEQYF. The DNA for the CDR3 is TGCGCCAGCAGCTTGGCCAGAGGTTCCAGCTCCTACGAGCAGTACTTC.

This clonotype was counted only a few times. CDR3 loop: CSARWGPQETQYF. The CDR3 bases are TGCAGTGCTAGGTGGGGACCACAAGAGACCCAGTACTTC. This rearrangement joins TRBV20-1 to TRBJ2-5; D is tentatively TRBD1 or TRBD2 (5 bases each). The CDR3 covers 13 residues. In germline, CDR1 is DFQATT, CDR2 SNEGSKA (reference sequence). V was shortened by 3 bases and J by 2 bases, with 10 bases between the two germline ends.

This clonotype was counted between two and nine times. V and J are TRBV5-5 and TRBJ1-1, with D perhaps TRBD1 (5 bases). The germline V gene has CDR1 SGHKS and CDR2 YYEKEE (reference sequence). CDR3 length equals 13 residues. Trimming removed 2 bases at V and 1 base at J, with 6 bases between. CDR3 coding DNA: TGTGCCAGCAGCTTCGGGACGAACACTGAAGCTTTCTTT. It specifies CASSFGTNTEAFF.

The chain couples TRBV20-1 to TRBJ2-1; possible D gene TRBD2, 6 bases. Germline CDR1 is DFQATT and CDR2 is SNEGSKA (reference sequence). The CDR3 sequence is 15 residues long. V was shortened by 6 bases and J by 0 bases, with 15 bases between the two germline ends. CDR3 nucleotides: TGCAGTGCGGATCCGATAGCGGCCTCCTACAATGAGCAGTTCTTC. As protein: CSADPIAASYNEQFF.

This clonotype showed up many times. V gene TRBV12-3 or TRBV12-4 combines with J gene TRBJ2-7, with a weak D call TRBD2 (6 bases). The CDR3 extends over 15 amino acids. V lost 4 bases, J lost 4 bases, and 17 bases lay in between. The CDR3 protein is CASSWSGTFPYEQYF. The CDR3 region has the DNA TGTGCCAGCAGTTGGTCCGGGACTTTCCCATACGAGCAGTACTTC.

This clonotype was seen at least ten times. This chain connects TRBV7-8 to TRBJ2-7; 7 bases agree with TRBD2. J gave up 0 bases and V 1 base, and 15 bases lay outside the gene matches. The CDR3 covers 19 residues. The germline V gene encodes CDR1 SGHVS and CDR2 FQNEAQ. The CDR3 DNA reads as TGTGCCAGCAGCTTAGGACGGACTAGTCTCCAGTTGAGCTCCTACGAGCAGTACTTC. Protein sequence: CASSLGRTSLQLSSYEQYF. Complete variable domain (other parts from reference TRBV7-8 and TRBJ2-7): GAGVSQSPRYKVAKRGQDVALRCDPISGHVSLFWYQQALGQGPEFLTYFQNEAQLDKSGLPSDRFFAERPEGSVSTLKIQRTQQEDSAVYLCASSLGRTSLQLSSYEQYFGPGTRLTVT.